The next 17 T cell receptor beta chains were all read from a single sample in a study of control samples from healthy donors and cancer patients. Method: immunoSEQ multiplex PCR; TCRdb's copy keeps in-frame clones and lacks some. This sample's clone table lists roughly 190,000 clones. The material sequenced was blood. The source is a woman younger than 45 in good health.

This chain links TRBV27 with TRBJ1-2; 9 bases fit TRBD1. CDR1 MNHEY and CDR2 SMNVEV come from the germline V gene (reference sequence). V was pared by 4 bases and J by 4 bases, with 7 bases of the junction left unmatched. The CDR3 covers 15 residues. The CDR3 coding sequence is TGTGCCAGCAGTTACGGGACAGGGTTTACCTATGGCTACACCTTC. Translated, it gives CASSYGTGFTYGYTF.

J is TRBJ1-2 and V is TRBV24-1; D uncertain. The CDR3 consists of 17 residues. Between the trimmed V and J ends, which lost 3 bases and 5 bases, there was a span of 21 bases. Germline lookup yields CDR1 KGHDR and CDR2 SFDVKD. Written as DNA, the CDR3 is TGTGCCACCAGTGATCGGGAAGCGGGCCCACCTCGATATGGCTACACCTTC. Protein sequence: CATSDREAGPPRYGYTF.

The chain is built from TRBV19 and TRBJ1-1, with D possibly being TRBD1 (6 bases). V lost 5 bases and J 1 base, leaving 23 bases between the germline ends. Germline V gene data show CDR1 as LNHDA and CDR2 as SQIVND (reference sequence). The CDR3 length is 18 residues. CDR3 in DNA: TGTGCCAGTAGTGTCCACCACAGGGAACAAAAAAGGAACACTGAAGCTTTCTTT. It specifies CASSVHHREQKRNTEAFF.

CDR3 sequence reads: CASSQNYEQYF. As DNA, the CDR3 is TGTGCCAGCAGCCAGAACTACGAGCAGTACTTC. The rearrangement uses TRBV14 and TRBJ2-7; no clear D. CDR3 length: 11 amino acids. Trimming cost V 3 bases and J 3 bases, with 3 bases left between them. Germline V gene sequence: CDR1 SGHDN, CDR2 FVKESK.

V usage is TRBV7-2 and J usage is TRBJ1-2, with 10 bases that match TRBD1. Germline CDR1 and CDR2: SGHTA and FQGNSA. Trimming cost V 4 bases and J 10 bases; bases outside gene matches: 9. This CDR3 has 14 residues. The CDR3 spells CASSSEGTGDIYTF. DNA for the CDR3: TGTGCCAGCAGCTCCGAGGGGACAGGGGATATCTACACCTTC.

The chain couples TRBV4-2 to TRBJ1-2; D is undetermined. V lost 0 bases, J lost 4 bases, and 12 bases lay in between. Germline values: CDR1 LGHNA, CDR2 YNFKEQ. This CDR3 is 15 amino acids long. The CDR3 bases are TGTGCCAGCAGCCAAGATAGGTCCAGGTCCTATGGCTACACCTTC. Its protein is CASSQDRSRSYGYTF.

The rearrangement links TRBV27 to TRBJ1-1, with D possibly matching TRBD1 (5 bases). Germline CDR1 is MNHEY and CDR2 is SMNVEV (reference sequence). This CDR3 comprises 15 residues. The ends were cut back, 4 bases at V and 5 bases at J, with 17 bases in the middle. This chain's CDR3 is CASSSHVGGVTEAFF. DNA of the CDR3: TGTGCCAGCAGTTCCCACGTGGGGGGGGTGACTGAAGCTTTCTTT.

The chain has TRBV28 and TRBJ1-4, with D hard to call. Germline CDR1 MDHEN, CDR2 SYDVKM. The CDR3 runs 16 residues. The V and J ends lost 3 bases and 8 bases respectively, with 19 bases between them. CDR3 nucleotides: TGTGCCAGCAGTTTCAATTTGGGCTCCCGGCCAGAAAAACTGTTTTTT. This sequence encodes CASSFNLGSRPEKLFF.

CDR3 nucleotide sequence: TGCGCCAGCAGCCACCCGGGGGGGCGGGACACCGGGGAGCTGTTTTTT. Encoded protein: CASSHPGGRDTGELFF. The chain couples TRBV4-1 to TRBJ2-2, with 8 bases lining up with TRBD2. V shed 3 bases, J shed 3 bases, and the junction held 6 bases outside the gene matches. CDR1 and CDR2 from the germline V gene are MGHRA and YSYEKL. The CDR3 has 16 amino acids.

V gene TRBV6-6 combines with J gene TRBJ2-1, with 10 positions matching TRBD2. This CDR3 is 15 amino acids long. Germline CDR1 reads MNHNY; CDR2 reads SVGAGI (reference sequence). The ends lost 6 bases at V and 7 bases at J; junction bases unmatched: 9. The CDR3 is CASRKESGGGNEQFF. DNA for the CDR3: TGTGCCAGCAGGAAGGAGAGCGGGGGGGGTAATGAGCAGTTCTTC.

The chain recombines TRBV10-3 with TRBJ1-4; D remains unclear. Germline V CDR1 and CDR2: ENHRY, SYGVKD. This CDR3 is built from 15 residues. The V end lost 3 bases, the J end lost 7 bases, and 15 bases lay between the germline ends. CDR3 protein: CAISDERGFGEKLFF. CDR3 sequence (DNA): TGTGCCATCAGTGATGAAAGAGGGTTTGGTGAAAAACTGTTTTTT.

V is TRBV6-5 and J is TRBJ1-1, with D unclear. Trimming took 7 bases from V and 2 from J, leaving 17 bases between them. The germline CDR1 and CDR2 sequences are MNHEY and SVGAGI. The CDR3 is made up of 15 amino acids. The CDR3 loop reads CASTWPLSGNTEAFF. The CDR3 bases are TGTGCCAGCACTTGGCCCCTAAGCGGCAACACTGAAGCTTTCTTT.

In DNA, the CDR3 is TGTGCCAGCAGGTTTAACAGGCGCTGTGCCTACGAGCAGTACTTC. Translation: CASRFNRRCAYEQYF. The chain links TRBV12-1 to TRBJ2-7; TRBD1 is the table's D call, not checked against the DNA. TRBV12-1 is labeled a pseudogene. The CDR3 length is 15 residues.

Concerning this clone: Germline is not matched at one junction end, which may reflect a read error. V is TRBV7-7 and J is TRBJ2-5, with D perhaps matching TRBD1 or TRBD2 (5 bases each). The CDR3 has 15 amino acids. Germline CDR1 is SSHAT and CDR2 is FNYEAQ (reference sequence). The CDR3 region has the DNA TGTGCTAGCAGCTTGGGAGTTGGGGCCCAAGAGACCCAGTACTTC. Protein product: CASSLGVGAQETQYF. The complete variable domain, with remaining parts taken from reference TRBV7-7 and TRBJ2-5, reads GAGVSQSPRYKVTKRGQDVTLRCDPISSHATLYWYQQALGQGPEFLTYFNYEAQPDKSGLPSDRFSAERPEGSISTLTIQRTEQRDSAMYRCASSLGVGAQETQYFGPGTRLLVL.

The DNA of the CDR3 is TGTGCCAGTAGTGGGGGACAGGGGATTAGAAATCAGCCCCAGCATTTT. Encoded protein: CASSGGQGIRNQPQHF. V is TRBV19 and J is TRBJ1-5; 10 bases agree with TRBD1. This CDR3 spans 16 amino acids. Germline V gene sequence: CDR1 LNHDA, CDR2 SQIVND (reference sequence). J was trimmed by 4 bases and V by 5 bases; bases with no gene match: 8.

The chain joins TRBV27 to TRBJ1-1; D possibly corresponds to TRBD1 (6 bases). CDR1 and CDR2 (germline): MNHEY, SMNVEV (reference sequence). This CDR3 spans 11 amino acids. The V end was cut by 8 bases, the J end by 11 bases, with 15 bases between. For the CDR3, the DNA is TGTGCCAGCCACGGGGGCCGCGATGCTTTCTTT. Its protein is CASHGGRDAFF.

The chain recombines TRBV7-9 with TRBJ2-7, with a weak D call TRBD2 (6 bases). V lost 2 bases to trimming and J lost 4 bases, with 12 bases between them. This CDR3 has 14 amino acids. Germline V gives CDR1 SEHNR, CDR2 FQNEAQ (reference sequence). CDR3 protein: CASSLWPGRYEQYF. CDR3 nucleotides: TGTGCCAGCAGCTTATGGCCAGGGAGGTACGAGCAGTACTTC.